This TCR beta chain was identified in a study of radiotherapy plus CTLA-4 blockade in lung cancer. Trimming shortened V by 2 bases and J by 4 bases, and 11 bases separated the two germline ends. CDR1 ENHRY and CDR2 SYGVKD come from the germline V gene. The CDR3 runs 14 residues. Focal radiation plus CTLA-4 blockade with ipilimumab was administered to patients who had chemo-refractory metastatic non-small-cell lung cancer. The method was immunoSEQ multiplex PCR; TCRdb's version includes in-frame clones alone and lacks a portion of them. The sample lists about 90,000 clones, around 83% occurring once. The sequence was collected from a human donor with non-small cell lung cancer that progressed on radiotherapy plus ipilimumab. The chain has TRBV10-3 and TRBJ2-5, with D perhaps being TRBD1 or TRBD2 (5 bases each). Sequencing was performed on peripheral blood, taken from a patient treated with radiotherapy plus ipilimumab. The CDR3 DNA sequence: TGTGCCATCAGTGAGATTTGGGACCGAGAGACCCAGTACTTC. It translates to CAISEIWDRETQYF.